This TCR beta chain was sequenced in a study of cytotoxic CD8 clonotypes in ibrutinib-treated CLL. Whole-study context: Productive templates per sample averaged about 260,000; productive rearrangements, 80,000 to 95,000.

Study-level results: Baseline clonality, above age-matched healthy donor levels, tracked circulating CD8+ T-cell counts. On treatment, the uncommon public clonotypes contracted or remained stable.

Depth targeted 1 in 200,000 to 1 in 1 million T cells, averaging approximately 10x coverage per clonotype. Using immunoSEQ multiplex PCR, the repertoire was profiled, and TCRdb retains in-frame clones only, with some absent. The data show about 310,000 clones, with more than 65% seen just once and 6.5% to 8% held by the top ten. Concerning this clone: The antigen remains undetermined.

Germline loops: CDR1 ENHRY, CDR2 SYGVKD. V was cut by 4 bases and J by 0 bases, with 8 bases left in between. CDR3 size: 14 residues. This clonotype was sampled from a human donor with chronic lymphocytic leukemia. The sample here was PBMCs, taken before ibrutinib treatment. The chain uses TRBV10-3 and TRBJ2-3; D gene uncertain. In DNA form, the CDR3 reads TGTGCCATCAGTGGTGGACGCAGCACAGATACGCAGTATTTT. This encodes CAISGGRSTDTQYF.